A single sample gave rise to the 27 T cell receptor beta chains below, sequenced in a study of cytomegalovirus exposure and HLA in healthy donors. Both 60 Vbeta primers and 13 Jbeta primers went into the PCR. Assay: immunoSEQ multiplex PCR; the TCRdb copy retains only in-frame clones and omits some. The repertoire holds 120,000 to 150,000 clones, around 80% seen once, with less than 3.5% in the top ten. What was sequenced was PBMCs. The origin of the receptors is a woman aged 25 to 45 in good health and CMV-seronegative.

The chain uses TRBV11-3 and TRBJ2-5; 11 bases fit TRBD2. The CDR3 runs 19 residues. The germline gives CDR1 SGHNT, CDR2 YENEEA. With 5 bases clipped from V and 2 bases from J, the junction kept 16 bases outside the gene matches. In nucleotides, the CDR3 is TGTGCCAGCAGCCCACGCTCCCGTCTAGCGGGGGGAACGCAAGAGACCCAGTACTTC. It is translated as CASSPRSRLAGGTQETQYF.

The V call is TRBV4-1, the J call TRBJ2-5; 11 nucleotides match TRBD1. The assigned J gene may be wrong: the sequence end matches TRBJ2-7 better. Germline CDR1 reads MGHRA; CDR2 reads YSYEKL. The CDR3 contains 15 residues. This CDR3 reads CASSPLDRGPGEQYF. In DNA form, the CDR3 reads TGCGCCAGCAGCCCCCTGGACAGGGGGCCGGGCGAGCAGTACTTC.

V is TRBV28 and J is TRBJ2-1, with a tentative D call TRBD1 (5 bases). The length of the CDR3 is 14 residues. V gave up 5 bases and J gave up 4 bases, with 12 bases separating them. Germline-derived CDR1 and CDR2 are MDHEN and SYDVKM. The CDR3 bases are TGTGCCAGCAGTAGACAGACCCTTTACAATGAGCAGTTCTTC. Translating gives CASSRQTLYNEQFF.

V gene TRBV27 combines with J gene TRBJ2-2; possible D gene TRBD2, 6 bases. The germline V gene has CDR1 MNHEY and CDR2 SMNVEV (reference sequence). This CDR3 comprises 16 residues. Trimming removed 6 bases from V and 0 bases from J, with 14 bases in between. CDR3 loop: CASRAMGGPNTGELFF. As DNA, the CDR3 is TGTGCCAGCAGGGCTATGGGGGGTCCGAACACCGGGGAGCTGTTTTTT.

A note on this clone: Other DNA sequences in the same sample also yield this CDR3. The gene calls are TRBV11-2 and TRBJ1-2; a possible D gene is TRBD1 (6 bases). The CDR3 is made up of 14 amino acids. V was clipped by 1 base and J by 4 bases, with 10 bases between them. Germline V gene data show CDR1 as SGHAT and CDR2 as FQNNGV. The CDR3 sequence is CASSLVSGVYGYTF. The CDR3, as DNA: TGTGCCAGCAGCTTAGTTTCAGGGGTCTATGGCTACACCTTC.

V usage is TRBV5-1 and J usage is TRBJ2-1; 8 nucleotides match TRBD1. This CDR3 contains 17 residues. V lost 6 bases and J lost 7; bases outside the gene matches: 18. Germline V CDR1 and CDR2: SGHRS, YFSETQ. The CDR3 sequence is CASIHTRGLLGTNEQFF. In DNA form, the CDR3 reads TGCGCCAGCATCCACACCAGGGGGCTTCTAGGTACGAATGAGCAGTTCTTC. Full variable domain (missing parts from reference TRBV5-1 and TRBJ2-1): KAGVTQTPRYLIKTRGQQVTLSCSPISGHRSVSWYQQTPGQGLQFLFEYFSETQRNKGNFPGRFSGRQFSNSRSEMNVSTLELGDSALYLCASIHTRGLLGTNEQFFGPGTRLTVL.

This rearrangement joins TRBV7-9 to TRBJ2-1, with TRBD1 matching 7 bases. The V gene end was trimmed by 4 bases and the J gene end by 6 bases; junction bases not matched to a gene: 6. This CDR3 has 14 amino acids. Germline V gene data show CDR1 as SEHNR and CDR2 as FQNEAQ (reference sequence). The CDR3 loop is CASSSYRGTNEQFF. CDR3 bases: TGTGCCAGCAGCTCCTACAGGGGAACCAATGAGCAGTTCTTC. Variable domain in full (rest from reference TRBV7-9 and TRBJ2-1): DTGVSQNPRHKITKRGQNVTFRCDPISEHNRLYWYRQTLGQGPEFLTYFQNEAQLEKSRLLSDRFSAERPKGSFSTLEIQRTEQGDSAMYLCASSSYRGTNEQFFGPGTRLTVL.

The chain carries TRBV23-1 and TRBJ2-6; 7 bases map to TRBD1. TRBV23-1 is filed as an ORF, its function uncertain. The CDR3 loop spans 16 amino acids. V was pared by 3 bases and J by 2 bases, with 4 bases of the junction left unmatched. The CDR3 DNA sequence: TGCGCCAGCAGTCATTCGACAGGGCCTGGGGCCAACGTCCTGACTTTC. Residues: CASSHSTGPGANVLTF.

The chain recombines TRBV2 with TRBJ1-1; 11 nucleotides match TRBD1. Per the germline V gene, CDR1 is SNHLY and CDR2 is FYNNEI. CDR3 length equals 15 residues. V lost 6 bases and J lost 4; bases outside the gene matches: 7. CDR3 DNA sequence: TGTGCCAGCAGGGGACAGGGGGTGGGGGGCACTGAAGCTTTCTTT. Translated, it gives CASRGQGVGGTEAFF. Complete variable domain (other parts from reference TRBV2 and TRBJ1-1): EPEVTQTPSHQVTQMGQEVILRCVPISNHLYFYWYRQILGQKVEFLVSFYNNEISEKSEIFDDQFSVERPDGSNFTLKIRSTKLEDSAMYFCASRGQGVGGTEAFFGQGTRLTVV.

Regarding this clone: One end of the junction varies from germline; a read error may be responsible. The same CDR3 is also encoded by other DNA sequences in this sample. V gene TRBV7-4 combines with J gene TRBJ1-1; 8 nucleotides agree with TRBD1. Germline CDR1 is SGHVT and CDR2 is SQSDAQ. The CDR3 is 21 residues long. The CDR3 coding sequence is TGTGCCAGCAGCTTAGAGTGTTCAGGGGGCGCGATGAAATCTCTGTACACTGAAGCCTTCTTT. This gives the protein CASSLECSGGAMKSLYTEAFF.

V and J are TRBV10-3 and TRBJ1-1; 8 bases are a match to TRBD1. After removal of 6 bases from V and 7 bases from J, the junction contained 10 bases not matched to a gene. CDR1 is ENHRY and CDR2 is SYGVKD in the germline V gene. This CDR3 is built from 14 residues. CDR3: CAISTGTGPFEAFF. In nucleotides, the CDR3 is TGTGCCATCAGCACCGGGACAGGACCGTTTGAAGCTTTCTTT.

The chain couples TRBV20-1 to TRBJ1-1; D ambiguous. The CDR3 is made up of 11 amino acids. CDR1 and CDR2 (germline): DFQATT, SNEGSKA (reference sequence). The V and J ends lost 6 bases and 6 bases respectively, with 11 bases between them. As DNA, the CDR3 is TGCAGTGCCACACATATACCTGAAGCTTTCTTT. Translating it yields CSATHIPEAFF.

This clone has more than one count but fewer than ten. The chain couples TRBV19 to TRBJ1-4; 10 bases are a match to TRBD1. The CDR3 has 16 residues. V trimming: 2 bases; J trimming: 8 bases; junction bases outside the gene matches: 8. Germline CDR1 reads LNHDA; CDR2 reads SQIVND (reference sequence). CDR3 nucleotides: TGTGCCAGTAGTATACTTCTGGGACAGGGGTACGAAAAACTGTTTTTT. This encodes CASSILLGQGYEKLFF.

The V and J genes are TRBV30 and TRBJ1-4; 9 bases are a match to TRBD1. The CDR3 is made up of 16 amino acids. In germline, CDR1 is GTSNPN, CDR2 SVGIG (reference sequence). With 2 bases clipped from V and 7 bases from J, the junction kept 11 bases outside the gene matches. In DNA form, the CDR3 reads TGTGCCTGGAGTACCACAGGGGGCGGAATCTTTGAAAAACTGTTTTTT. Protein: CAWSTTGGGIFEKLFF.

The J gene is TRBJ2-1, the V gene TRBV10-3; 12 bases align to TRBD1. This CDR3 is 15 amino acids long. The V segment lost 5 bases and the J segment 9 bases; nucleotides outside the gene matches: 8. Germline CDR1 is ENHRY and CDR2 is SYGVKD. As DNA, the CDR3 is TGTGCCATCAGTATTACCGGGACAGGGGGCACTGAGCAGTTCTTC. It specifies CAISITGTGGTEQFF.

The chain carries TRBV2 and TRBJ2-3, with 11 bases matching TRBD1. The length of the CDR3 is 14 residues. V shed 8 bases and J 5 bases; nucleotides not matched to a gene: 6. Per the germline V gene, CDR1 is SNHLY and CDR2 is FYNNEI. CDR3 coding DNA: TGTGCCAGCTCAAAGGACAGGGGGCGAGATACGCAGTATTTT. Its translation is CASSKDRGRDTQYF.

This CDR3 reads CASGGGYVNTEAFF. The CDR3 DNA reads as TGTGCCAGCGGAGGGGGCTACGTGAACACTGAAGCTTTCTTT. The V gene is TRBV9, the J gene TRBJ1-1; 7 bases fit TRBD1. This CDR3 is 14 amino acids long. The germline V gene encodes CDR1 SGDLS and CDR2 YYNGEE. The J segment lost 0 bases and the V segment lost 7 bases, leaving 6 bases of the junction unmatched.

J is TRBJ2-3 and V is TRBV15, with a possible D match to TRBD2 (5 bases). Germline CDR1 is LNHNV and CDR2 is YYDKDF (reference sequence). The V gene lost 2 bases and the J gene lost 3 bases, with 18 bases spanning the gap. This CDR3 has 17 amino acids. The CDR3 nucleotides are TGTGCCACCAGCAGAAGTCTCGGGGTCACTTCGACAGATACGCAGTATTTT. As protein: CATSRSLGVTSTDTQYF.

For this clone: The same CDR3 also results from other DNA sequences found in this sample. The chain links TRBV7-9 to TRBJ1-6; TRBD1 aligns across 9 bases. The ends lost 3 bases at V and 9 bases at J; junction bases unmatched: 9. Germline V CDR1 and CDR2: SEHNR, FQNEAQ (reference sequence). This CDR3 has 16 amino acids. The CDR3 here is CASSFLTGGLGSPLHF. The CDR3 DNA sequence: TGTGCCAGCAGCTTTTTGACAGGGGGACTCGGTTCACCCCTCCACTTT.

The chain uses TRBV2 and TRBJ1-4; D might be TRBD1 (6 bases). With 7 bases removed from V and 7 bases from J, the gap between germline ends came to 22 bases. The CDR3 spans 16 residues. CDR1 is SNHLY, CDR2 FYNNEI, per germline. The DNA of the CDR3 is TGTGCCAGCACCCGCGAACAGGGTAAAGGTGGTGAAAAACTGTTTTTT. Translating gives CASTREQGKGGEKLFF.

The rearrangement joins TRBV7-8 to TRBJ2-3, with D maybe TRBD1 (5 bases). Per germline, CDR1 SGHVS and CDR2 FQNEAQ. V lost 1 base, J lost 2 bases, and 16 bases lay in between. The CDR3 sequence is 17 residues long. CDR3 amino acids: CASSLEGQILSTDTQYF. In DNA, the CDR3 is TGTGCCAGCAGCTTAGAGGGGCAGATTCTTTCCACAGATACGCAGTATTTT.

There are a few counts of this clone. This chain joins TRBV7-6 and TRBJ2-3, with TRBD1 matching over 7 bases. The CDR3 has 15 residues. V lost 3 bases and J lost 4; bases outside the gene matches: 7. CDR1 SGHVS and CDR2 FNYEAQ come from the germline V gene. CDR3 DNA: TGTGCCAGCAGCTTCGGGACAGACGAGGCAGATACGCAGTATTTT. This sequence encodes CASSFGTDEADTQYF.

The chain links TRBV18 to TRBJ2-2; D gene ambiguous. V was shortened by 1 base and J by 0 bases, with 6 bases between the two germline ends. The CDR3 is 15 residues long. Germline V CDR1 and CDR2: KGHSH, LQKENI. CDR3 nucleotide sequence: TGTGCCAGCTCACCACAGTCGGCGAACACCGGGGAGCTGTTTTTT. Amino acids: CASSPQSANTGELFF.

The J gene is TRBJ2-1, the V gene TRBV7-8, with 11 bases that match TRBD1. The germline gives CDR1 SGHVS, CDR2 FQNEAQ. The CDR3 consists of 14 residues. V lost 5 bases to trimming and J lost 7 bases; unmatched junction nucleotides: 4. This chain's CDR3 is CASSVDRGRNEQFF. DNA of the CDR3: TGTGCCAGCAGCGTGGACAGGGGGCGTAATGAGCAGTTCTTC.

The rearrangement links TRBV4-1 to TRBJ1-2; TRBD1 matches 9 bases. The CDR3 contains 16 residues. Germline loops: CDR1 MGHRA, CDR2 YSYEKL. The J segment lost 5 bases and the V segment lost 3 bases, leaving 10 bases of the junction unmatched. The CDR3 loop reads CASSQRTGELGYGYTF. The CDR3 coding sequence is TGCGCCAGCAGCCAGAGGACAGGGGAATTAGGGTATGGCTACACCTTC.

The chain uses TRBV4-2 and TRBJ1-2, with 7 bases matching TRBD1. Germline V lookup: CDR1 LGHNA, CDR2 YNFKEQ. V trimming: 3 bases; J trimming: 6 bases; junction bases outside the gene matches: 16. This CDR3 spans 17 amino acids. CDR3 nucleotide sequence: TGTGCCAGCAGCCACTCCGCCAGGGGGGCGAACGACCATGGCTACACCTTC. This sequence encodes CASSHSARGANDHGYTF.

This chain connects TRBV9 to TRBJ1-1; unclear D gene. Deletions cut 0 bases from V and 3 bases from J, with 12 bases between. From germline, CDR1 is SGDLS and CDR2 YYNGEE. This CDR3 has 15 residues. This CDR3 reads CASSVGPGSDTEAFF. CDR3 coding DNA: TGTGCCAGCAGCGTAGGACCGGGGAGCGACACTGAAGCTTTCTTT.